One and the same sample provided the 28 T cell receptor beta chains below, sequenced in a study of human T cells and chemical hapten exposure. Stated time point: patch test 1, 2 weeks after DPC sensitization. The treatment was: therapeutic diphenylcyclopropenone sensitization with weekly scalp DPC. TCRdb fed the RACE reads into MiXCR, producing one record per CDR3 protein. The sample holds roughly 74,000 distinct CDR3 sequences, 32% seen once. The specimen was whole blood, collected in connection with sensitization to the hapten diphenylcyclopropenone (DPC). These receptor sequences come from a man aged 40-49 years with alopecia areata. Some clones in this sample may be carry-over from other donors' samples.

This clonotype was counted a few times. The chain combines TRBV6-2 or TRBV6-3 with TRBJ2-1; D might be TRBD2 (5 bases). Germline V gene data show CDR1 as MNHEY and CDR2 as SVGEGT. The CDR3 consists of 15 residues. V was clipped by 6 bases and J by 0 bases, with 12 bases between them. CDR3 protein: CASRPSRSSYNEQFF. The CDR3 bases are TGTGCCAGCAGGCCTAGCAGAAGCTCCTACAATGAGCAGTTCTTC.

The chain has TRBV21-1 and TRBJ2-1; the D call in the table, TRBD1, was not verified against the DNA. TRBV21-1 is a recognized pseudogene. The CDR3 spans 14 residues. In DNA form, the CDR3 reads TGTGCCAGCAGCAAAGGGGGACGGGACAATGAGCAGTTCTTC. Its translation: CASSKGGRDNEQFF.

This clonotype was counted only a few times. The chain links TRBV12-3 or TRBV12-4 to TRBJ2-7, with 9 bases identical to TRBD1. The ends lost 6 bases at V and 0 bases at J; junction bases unmatched: 12. This CDR3 is built from 17 residues. CDR3 sequence (DNA): TGTGCCAGCAGCCCTGGCTTGGGACAGGGATTCTCCTACGAGCAGTACTTC. Its protein is CASSPGLGQGFSYEQYF.

J is TRBJ2-1 and V is TRBV14; TRBD2 matches at 14 bases. The CDR3 spans 13 residues. V lost 6 bases and J lost 12; bases outside the gene matches: 4. Germline CDR1 SGHDN, CDR2 FVKESK. This CDR3 reads CASRGTSGSWQFF. CDR3 nucleotides: TGTGCCAGCAGGGGGACTAGCGGGAGCTGGCAGTTCTTC.

V usage is TRBV19 and J usage is TRBJ2-3, with 8 bases fitting TRBD1. V shed 10 bases, J shed 0 bases, and the junction held 12 bases outside the gene matches. Germline V lookup: CDR1 LNHDA, CDR2 SQIVND (reference sequence). CDR3 size: 16 residues. CDR3 loop: CATGGRRTGSTDTQYF. The CDR3 DNA sequence: TGTGCCACCGGGGGAAGGCGGACAGGGAGCACAGATACGCAGTATTTT.

This clonotype was recorded many times. The V call is TRBV12-3 or TRBV12-4, the J call TRBJ2-7; tentative D call: TRBD2 (5 bases). The length of the CDR3 is 14 residues. Trimming left V 3 bases short and J 4 bases short, with 13 bases between. In DNA form, the CDR3 reads TGTGCCAGCAGTTTCGGTGCGGGCGGGTACGAGCAGTACTTC. Amino acid sequence: CASSFGAGGYEQYF.

The table lists this clonotype with a few counts. This chain links TRBV20-1 with TRBJ2-7, with 12 bases matching TRBD2. CDR3 length: 18 residues. Germline CDR1 reads DFQATT; CDR2 reads SNEGSKA (reference sequence). V shed 0 bases and J 0 bases; nucleotides not matched to a gene: 9. The CDR3 loop is CSARDLRLAGESSYEQYF. The CDR3 DNA follows: TGCAGTGCTAGAGATCTAAGACTAGCGGGAGAATCCTCCTACGAGCAGTACTTC.

V is TRBV28 and J is TRBJ2-6; possible D gene TRBD2, 5 bases. Germline CDR1 and CDR2: MDHEN and SYDVKM. The V end lost 3 bases, the J end lost 0 bases, and 9 bases lay between the germline ends. This CDR3 comprises 16 residues. The CDR3 nucleotides read TGTGCCAGCAGTTTCCAGCGGAGCTCTGGGGCCAACGTCCTGACTTTC. This translates into CASSFQRSSGANVLTF. The full variable domain, rest sourced from reference TRBV28 and TRBJ2-6, is DVKVTQSSRYLVKRTGEKVFLECVQDMDHENMFWYRQDPGLGLRLIYFSYDVKMKEKGDIPEGYSVSREKKERFSLILESASTNQTSMYLCASSFQRSSGANVLTFGAGSRLTVL.

V and J are TRBV12-3 or TRBV12-4 and TRBJ1-1; D not resolved. The CDR3 spans 13 residues. With 5 bases removed from V and 1 base from J, the gap between germline ends came to 8 bases. The CDR3 nucleotides read TGTGCCAGCAGTCCTAATACGAACACTGAAGCTTTCTTT. Amino acid sequence: CASSPNTNTEAFF.

The CDR3 nucleotides are TGTGCCAGCAGCTTAAAATTGGGGAGCCGACAGCATTTT. As protein: CASSLKLGSRQHF. The chain links TRBV7-6 to TRBJ1-5; D remains unclear. V lost 2 bases to trimming and J lost 13 bases, with 15 bases between them. Germline V lookup: CDR1 SGHVS, CDR2 FNYEAQ. This CDR3 has 13 residues.

This sequence joins TRBV28 and TRBJ2-5, with D maybe TRBD1 (5 bases). V was shortened by 2 bases and J by 0 bases, with 7 bases between the two germline ends. The CDR3 runs 14 residues. Germline loops: CDR1 MDHEN, CDR2 SYDVKM. CDR3 in amino acids: CASSLPRDQETQYF. Written as DNA, the CDR3 is TGTGCCAGCAGTTTACCCAGGGACCAAGAGACCCAGTACTTC. Drawing the rest from reference TRBV28 and TRBJ2-5, the complete variable domain is DVKVTQSSRYLVKRTGEKVFLECVQDMDHENMFWYRQDPGLGLRLIYFSYDVKMKEKGDIPEGYSVSREKKERFSLILESASTNQTSMYLCASSLPRDQETQYFGPGTRLLVL.

V gene TRBV20-1 combines with J gene TRBJ2-3, with TRBD2 matching 8 bases. From germline, CDR1 is DFQATT and CDR2 SNEGSKA (reference sequence). With V trimmed by 0 bases and J by 0 bases, 2 bases remained unmatched. The CDR3 spans 15 residues. The CDR3 loop is CSARDSGDSTDTQYF. The CDR3 DNA reads TGCAGTGCTAGAGATAGCGGGGATAGCACAGATACGCAGTATTTT.

This clonotype turned up a few times. The chain uses TRBV7-2 and TRBJ1-2; no clear D gene. Germline CDR1 reads SGHTA; CDR2 reads FQGNSA. Trimming took off 5 bases at V and 5 bases at J, with 9 bases between the two ends. This CDR3 contains 12 residues. The CDR3 region has the DNA TGTGCCAGCAGCCTGACTGCGTATGGCTACACCTTC. Translating it yields CASSLTAYGYTF.

The rearrangement joins TRBV12-3 or TRBV12-4 to TRBJ2-3; D is undetermined. This CDR3 is 15 amino acids long. V lost 2 bases and J lost 4, with 13 bases in between. The DNA for the CDR3 is TGTGCCAGCAGTTTATTAGTTGGTGTGTCAGATACGCAGTATTTT. The encoded protein is CASSLLVGVSDTQYF.

This clonotype has just a few counts. This sequence joins TRBV9 and TRBJ2-1, with 9 nucleotides matching TRBD2. CDR3 length equals 16 residues. With V trimmed by 6 bases and J by 6 bases, 13 bases remained unmatched. CDR1 and CDR2 (germline): SGDLS, YYNGEE. CDR3 in amino acids: CASTKALREGTNEQFF. CDR3 in DNA: TGTGCCAGCACCAAAGCCCTGCGGGAGGGCACCAATGAGCAGTTCTTC.

The chain combines TRBV28 with TRBJ2-2; the match to TRBD2 covers 8 bases. The CDR3 consists of 15 residues. V gave up 7 bases and J gave up 5 bases; unmatched junction bases: 9. Germline V gene lookup returns CDR1 MDHEN and CDR2 SYDVKM. The CDR3 sequence: CASTLGVAGTGELFF. As DNA, the CDR3 is TGTGCCAGCACCCTCGGAGTAGCGGGAACCGGGGAGCTGTTTTTT.

This clonotype was seen a single time. The chain links TRBV7-6 to TRBJ1-5; 9 bases line up with TRBD1. V dropped 1 base and J dropped 5; count of bases not matched to a gene: 6. Germline assignment: CDR1 SGHVS and CDR2 FNYEAQ. This CDR3 spans 16 amino acids. The CDR3 reads CASSLGTGGGDQPQHF. CDR3 nucleotide sequence: TGTGCCAGCAGCTTAGGAACAGGGGGCGGTGATCAGCCCCAGCATTTT.

The chain employs TRBV28 and TRBJ2-1, with TRBD1 identical over 9 bases. Germline V gene data show CDR1 as MDHEN and CDR2 as SYDVKM. J gave up 7 bases and V 3 bases, and 25 bases lay outside the gene matches. The CDR3 contains 21 residues. The CDR3 bases are TGTGCCAGCAGTTTCCCTCCGGTCCCACCCCGGGACAGGGTGCGTTCAAATGAGCAGTTCTTC. Its translation is CASSFPPVPPRDRVRSNEQFF.

The genes are TRBV7-3 and TRBJ2-1; 7 bases match TRBD2. Germline-derived CDR1 and CDR2 are SGHTA and FQGTGA. The length of the CDR3 is 14 residues. The trim removed 5 bases at V and 5 bases at J, leaving 6 bases unmatched. Here the CDR3 DNA reads TGTGCCAGCAGCGTCGGGAGGACCCACAATGAGCAGTTCTTC. This sequence encodes CASSVGRTHNEQFF. Combining the CDR3 with reference TRBV7-3 and TRBJ2-1 gives the whole variable domain GAGVSQTPSNKVTEKGKYVELRCDPISGHTALYWYRQSLGQGPEFLIYFQGTGAADDSGLPNDRFFAVRPEGSVSTLKIQRTERGDSAVYLCASSVGRTHNEQFFGPGTRLTVL.

J is TRBJ2-7 and V is TRBV3-1, with TRBD1 as a possible D gene (5 bases). The V gene lost 5 bases and the J gene lost 10 bases, with 18 bases spanning the gap. CDR1 is LGHDT and CDR2 is YNNKEL in the germline V gene (reference sequence). The CDR3 is 13 residues long. CDR3 sequence reads: CASSDRVTLSQYF. CDR3 nucleotide sequence: TGTGCCAGCAGCGACAGAGTAACTCTGTCACAGTACTTC.

This clonotype was seen a few times. The chain recombines TRBV6-5 with TRBJ1-5, with a possible D match to TRBD1 (5 bases). The CDR3 contains 14 residues. V was shortened by 0 bases and J by 5 bases, with 8 bases between the two germline ends. Germline CDR1 reads MNHEY; CDR2 reads SVGAGI. The CDR3 nucleotides read TGTGCCAGCAGTTACTCAGGGACTGATCAGCCCCAGCATTTT. As protein: CASSYSGTDQPQHF.

The chain couples TRBV28 to TRBJ2-7; D is unresolved. The CDR3 extends over 13 amino acids. V was pared by 5 bases and J by 4 bases, with 12 bases between. CDR1 is MDHEN and CDR2 is SYDVKM in the germline V gene. CDR3 bases: TGTGCCAGCAGTATAAGAGGACCATACGAGCAGTACTTC. It yields the protein CASSIRGPYEQYF. The full variable domain, in which reference TRBV28 and TRBJ2-7 provide the parts outside the CDR3, is DVKVTQSSRYLVKRTGEKVFLECVQDMDHENMFWYRQDPGLGLRLIYFSYDVKMKEKGDIPEGYSVSREKKERFSLILESASTNQTSMYLCASSIRGPYEQYFGPGTRLTVT.

J is TRBJ1-1 and V is TRBV27; TRBD1 is a possible D gene (6 bases). Germline V lookup: CDR1 MNHEY, CDR2 SMNVEV (reference sequence). The CDR3 has 14 amino acids. V was shortened by 5 bases and J by 3 bases, with 13 bases between the two germline ends. In nucleotides, the CDR3 is TGTGCCAGCAGTCAACAGGGTAGGTACACTGAAGCTTTCTTT. Translation gives CASSQQGRYTEAFF.

This clonotype was detected only a few times. The chain couples TRBV5-1 to TRBJ2-3, with TRBD2 matching 7 bases. CDR3 length equals 13 residues. J was trimmed by 6 bases and V by 2 bases; bases with no gene match: 3. CDR1 is SGHRS and CDR2 is YFSETQ in the germline V gene. The CDR3 bases are TGCGCCAGCAGCTTAAGCGGGATGGATACGCAGTATTTT. As protein: CASSLSGMDTQYF.

The V call is TRBV20-1, the J call TRBJ1-1; D perhaps matches TRBD1 (5 bases). V was shortened by 6 bases and J by 6 bases, with 23 bases between the two germline ends. In germline, CDR1 is DFQATT, CDR2 SNEGSKA (reference sequence). This CDR3 region has 15 residues. The CDR3 nucleotides read TGCAGTGCCCGCCCCGGAACCTATAGAGGGGCTGAAGCTTTCTTT. It is translated as CSARPGTYRGAEAFF.

The CDR3 nucleotides read TGTGCCAGCAGCCCAAGACAGGTTCCAGATACGCAGTATTTT. This codes for CASSPRQVPDTQYF. The chain uses TRBV13 and TRBJ2-3; the D gene is possibly TRBD1 (6 bases). Germline V lookup: CDR1 PRHDT, CDR2 FYEKMQ (reference sequence). The length of the CDR3 is 14 residues. The germline V and J ends were trimmed by 5 bases and 4 bases, with 13 bases remaining between them.

The chain carries TRBV21-1 and TRBJ2-2; the table's D gene call, TRBD1, was not cross checked with the DNA. TRBV21-1 is deemed a pseudogene. This CDR3 region has 18 residues. Written as DNA, the CDR3 is TGTGCCAGCAGTCCAGACCGGACAGGAACAGAAATCACCGGGGAGCTGTTTTTT. The encoded protein is CASSPDRTGTEITGELFF.

This clonotype was found a few times. The chain uses TRBV7-9 and TRBJ1-3, with 9 bases identical to TRBD1. The germline gives CDR1 SEHNR, CDR2 FQNEAQ (reference sequence). The CDR3 is 16 residues long. Trimming took 1 base from V and 0 from J; bases not matched to a gene: 1. The CDR3 sequence: CASSLEGQGSGNTIYF. The CDR3 coding sequence is TGTGCCAGCAGCTTAGAGGGACAGGGCTCTGGAAACACCATATATTTT.